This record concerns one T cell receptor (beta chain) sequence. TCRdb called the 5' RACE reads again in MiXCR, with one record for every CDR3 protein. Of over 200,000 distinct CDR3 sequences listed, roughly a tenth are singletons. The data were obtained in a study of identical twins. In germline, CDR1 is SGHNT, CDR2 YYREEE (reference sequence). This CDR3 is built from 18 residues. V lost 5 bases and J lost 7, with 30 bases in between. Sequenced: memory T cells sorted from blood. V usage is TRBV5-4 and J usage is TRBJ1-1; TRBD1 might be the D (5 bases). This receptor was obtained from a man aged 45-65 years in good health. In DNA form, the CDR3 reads TGTGCCAGCAGTACGAGATTGCGGGGCCATGGTCGGTCTGATGAAGCTTTCTTT. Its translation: CASSTRLRGHGRSDEAFF.